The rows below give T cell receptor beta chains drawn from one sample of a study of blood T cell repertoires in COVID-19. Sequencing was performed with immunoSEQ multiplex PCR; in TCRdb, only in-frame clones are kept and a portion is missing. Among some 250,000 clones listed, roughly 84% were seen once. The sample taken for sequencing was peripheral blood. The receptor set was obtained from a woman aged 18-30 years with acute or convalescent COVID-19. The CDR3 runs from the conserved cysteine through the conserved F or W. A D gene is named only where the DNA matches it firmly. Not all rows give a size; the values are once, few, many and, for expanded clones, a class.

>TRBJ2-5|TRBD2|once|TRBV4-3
CASSQVAGGKETQYF
TGCGCCAGCAGCCAAGTAGCGGGAGGCAAAGAGACCCAGTACTTC
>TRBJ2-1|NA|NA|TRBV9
CASSVDSGRYNEQFF
TGTGCCAGCAGCGTAGATTCAGGGCGTTACAATGAGCAGTTCTTC
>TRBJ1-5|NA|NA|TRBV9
CASSVGGGQPQHF
TGTGCCAGCAGCGTAGGAGGCGGGCAGCCCCAGCATTTT
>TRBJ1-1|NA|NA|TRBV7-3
CASSLTWGDEAFF
TGTGCCAGCAGCTTAACGTGGGGGGATGAAGCTTTCTTT
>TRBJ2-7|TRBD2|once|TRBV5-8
CASSLGGLAGRYEQYF
TGTGCCAGCAGCTTGGGGGGACTAGCGGGGCGGTACGAGCAGTACTTC
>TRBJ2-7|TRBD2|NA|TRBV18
CASSPGLAMHEQYF
TGTGCCAGCTCACCGGGACTAGCGATGCACGAGCAGTACTTC
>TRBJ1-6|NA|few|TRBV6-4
CASSDIGGRASPLHF
TGTGCCAGCAGTGACATCGGGGGACGGGCTTCACCCCTCCACTTT
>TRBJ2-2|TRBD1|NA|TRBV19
CASTLPEGGRTGELFF
TGTGCCAGTACCTTACCTGAAGGGGGCCGCACCGGGGAGCTGTTTTTT
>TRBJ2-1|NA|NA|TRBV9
CASSQTLDWGYNEQFF
TGTGCCAGCAGCCAGACACTAGATTGGGGCTACAATGAGCAGTTCTTC
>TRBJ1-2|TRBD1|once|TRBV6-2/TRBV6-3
CASSYRRDRGGYTF
TGTGCCAGCAGTTACCGCCGGGACAGGGGGGGCTACACCTTC
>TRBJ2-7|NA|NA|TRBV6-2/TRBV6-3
CASSTRGSPYEQYF
TGTGCCAGCAGTACTAGGGGGTCACCATACGAGCAGTACTTC
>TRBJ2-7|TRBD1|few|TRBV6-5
CASRDQGVVAEQYF
TGTGCCAGCAGAGACCAGGGGGTCGTGGCCGAGCAGTACTTC
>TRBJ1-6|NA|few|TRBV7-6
CASSLAWGESSPLHF
TGTGCCAGCAGCTTAGCGTGGGGGGAGAGTTCACCCCTCCACTTT
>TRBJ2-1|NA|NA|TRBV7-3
CASSMDWLNEQFF
TGTGCCAGCAGCATGGACTGGCTAAATGAGCAGTTCTTC
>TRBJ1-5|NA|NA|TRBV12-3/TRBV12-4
CASSLGAGQPQHF
TGTGCCAGCAGTTTAGGGGCAGGACAGCCCCAGCATTTT
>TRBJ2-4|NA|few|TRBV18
CASSPGLLRDIQYF
TGTGCCAGCTCACCAGGACTACTACGAGACATTCAGTACTTC
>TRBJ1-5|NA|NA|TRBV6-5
CASSYSANSNQPQHF
TGTGCCAGCAGTTACTCAGCAAATAGCAATCAGCCCCAGCATTTT
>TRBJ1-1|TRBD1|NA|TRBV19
CAVRDRGVLGTEAFF
TGTGCGGTCCGGGACAGGGGAGTATTAGGCACTGAAGCTTTCTTT
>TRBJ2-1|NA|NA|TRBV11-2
CASSHLRVGNEQFF
TGTGCCAGCAGCCACCTGAGGGTTGGGAATGAGCAGTTCTTC
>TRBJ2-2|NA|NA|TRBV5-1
CASSVGLAQNTGELFF
TGCGCCAGCAGCGTGGGGCTAGCGCAGAACACCGGGGAGCTGTTTTTT
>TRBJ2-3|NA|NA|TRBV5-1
CASSLLGAYNTDTQYF
TGCGCCAGCAGCTTGTTGGGAGCTTATAACACAGATACGCAGTATTTT
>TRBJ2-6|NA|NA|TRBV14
CASSQVRGAGANVLTF
TGTGCCAGCAGCCAAGTAAGAGGAGCTGGGGCCAACGTCCTGACTTTC
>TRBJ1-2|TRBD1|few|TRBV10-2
CASSGTGDYGYTF
TGCGCCAGCAGCGGGACAGGGGACTATGGCTACACCTTC
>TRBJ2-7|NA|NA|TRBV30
CAWTPENGRYEQYF
TGTGCCTGGACTCCCGAAAACGGCAGGTACGAGCAGTACTTC
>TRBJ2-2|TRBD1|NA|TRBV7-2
CASSQSDRGLTGELFF
TGTGCCAGCAGCCAGTCGGACAGGGGATTGACCGGGGAGCTGTTTTTT
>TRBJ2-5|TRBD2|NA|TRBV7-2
CASSLALLAGGETQYF
TGTGCCAGCAGCTTAGCGTTACTAGCGGGAGGGGAGACCCAGTACTTC
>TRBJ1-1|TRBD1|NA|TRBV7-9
CASSLGGTGPMNTEAFF
TGTGCCAGCAGCTTAGGTGGGACAGGGCCGATGAACACTGAAGCTTTCTTT
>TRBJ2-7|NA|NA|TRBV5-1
CASSPTGTGLSSYEQYF
TGCGCCAGCAGCCCTACCGGAACAGGGCTAAGCTCCTACGAGCAGTACTTC
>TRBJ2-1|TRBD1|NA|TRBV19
CASSIYIRGLGAYNEQFF
TGTGCCAGTAGTATCTATATTAGGGGGCTGGGGGCCTACAATGAGCAGTTCTTC
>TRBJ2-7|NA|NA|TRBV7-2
CASSLDSGYYEQYF
TGTGCCAGCAGCTTAGATTCGGGGTACTACGAGCAGTACTTC
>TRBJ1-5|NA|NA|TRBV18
CASSPWQGLNQPQHF
TGTGCCAGCTCACCATGGCAGGGGCTTAATCAGCCCCAGCATTTT
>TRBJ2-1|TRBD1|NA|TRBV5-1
CASSFGQGYNEQFF
TGCGCCAGCAGCTTTGGACAGGGGTACAATGAGCAGTTCTTC
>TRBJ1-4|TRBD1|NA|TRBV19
CASSGQINEKLFF
TGTGCCAGCTCGGGACAGATTAATGAAAAACTGTTTTTT
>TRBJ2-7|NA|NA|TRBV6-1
CASSEGVGGYYEQYF
TGTGCCAGCAGTGAAGGGGTAGGAGGGTACTACGAGCAGTACTTC
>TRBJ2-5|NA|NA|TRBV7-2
CASSPLLQETQYF
TGTGCCAGCAGCCCCCTACTCCAAGAGACCCAGTACTTC
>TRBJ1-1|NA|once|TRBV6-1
CASRVNPVNTEAFF
TGTGCCAGCAGAGTAAACCCGGTGAACACTGAAGCTTTCTTT
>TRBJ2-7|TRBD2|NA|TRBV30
CAWSGGRAWNEQYF
TGTGCCTGGAGTGGCGGGAGGGCCTGGAACGAGCAGTACTTC
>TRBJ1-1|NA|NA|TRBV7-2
CASRGEYTEAFF
TGTGCCAGCAGAGGGGAATACACTGAAGCTTTCTTT
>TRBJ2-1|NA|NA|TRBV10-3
CAISESQVHEQFF
TGTGCCATCAGTGAGTCCCAGGTCCATGAGCAGTTCTTC
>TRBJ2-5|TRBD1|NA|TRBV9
CASSALQGVGETQYF
TGTGCCAGCAGCGCACTACAGGGGGTAGGGGAGACCCAGTACTTC
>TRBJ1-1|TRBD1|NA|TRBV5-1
CASSPGQGGKNTEAFF
TGCGCCAGCAGCCCCGGACAGGGGGGAAAGAACACTGAAGCTTTCTTT
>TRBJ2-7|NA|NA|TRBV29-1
CSVASVNYEQYF
TGCAGCGTTGCTAGCGTCAACTACGAGCAGTACTTC
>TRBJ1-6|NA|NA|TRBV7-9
CASSSEGVGNSPLHF
TGTGCCAGCAGCTCAGAGGGGGTTGGGAATTCACCCCTCCACTTT
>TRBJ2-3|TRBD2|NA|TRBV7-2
CASSLALAGGGKDTQYF
TGTGCCAGCAGCTTAGCGCTAGCGGGAGGAGGGAAAGATACGCAGTATTTT
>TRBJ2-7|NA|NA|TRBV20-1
CSANTGSEQYF
TGCAGTGCGAACACAGGGTCTGAGCAGTACTTC
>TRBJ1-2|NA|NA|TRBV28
CASRIERPNYGYTF
TGTGCCAGCAGGATAGAGCGCCCTAACTATGGCTACACCTTC
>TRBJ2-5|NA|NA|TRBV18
CASSTEETQYF
TGTGCCAGCTCAACTGAAGAGACCCAGTACTTC
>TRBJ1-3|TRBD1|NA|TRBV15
CATSRGGFGTENTIYF
TGTGCCACCAGCAGAGGAGGGTTCGGGACAGAAAACACCATATATTTT
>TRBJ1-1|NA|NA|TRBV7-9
CASSPTGQNTEAFF
TGTGCCAGCAGCCCAACAGGACAGAACACTGAAGCTTTCTTT
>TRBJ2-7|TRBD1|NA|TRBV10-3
CAIRGQGSYEQYF
TGTGCCATCAGAGGACAGGGCTCCTACGAGCAGTACTTC
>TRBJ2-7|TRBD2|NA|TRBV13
CASSSGLALGAYEQYF
TGTGCCAGCAGCTCCGGACTAGCCCTAGGAGCCTACGAGCAGTACTTC
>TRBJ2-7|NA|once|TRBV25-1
CASSEQGYEQYF
TGTGCCAGCAGTGAACAGGGGTACGAGCAGTACTTC
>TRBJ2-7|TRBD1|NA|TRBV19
CASSPGQGTYEQYF
TGTGCCAGTAGCCCGGGACAGGGTACCTACGAGCAGTACTTC
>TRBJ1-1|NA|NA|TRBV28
CASSDWKRERGFF
TGTGCCAGCAGTGATTGGAAGCGGGAGAGGGGTTTCTTT
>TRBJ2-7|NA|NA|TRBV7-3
CASSDGRESEQYF
TGTGCCAGCAGCGACGGCAGGGAATCCGAGCAGTACTTC
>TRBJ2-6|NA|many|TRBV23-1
CASVVGVGANVLTF
TGCGCCAGCGTTGTTGGAGTTGGGGCCAACGTCCTGACTTTC